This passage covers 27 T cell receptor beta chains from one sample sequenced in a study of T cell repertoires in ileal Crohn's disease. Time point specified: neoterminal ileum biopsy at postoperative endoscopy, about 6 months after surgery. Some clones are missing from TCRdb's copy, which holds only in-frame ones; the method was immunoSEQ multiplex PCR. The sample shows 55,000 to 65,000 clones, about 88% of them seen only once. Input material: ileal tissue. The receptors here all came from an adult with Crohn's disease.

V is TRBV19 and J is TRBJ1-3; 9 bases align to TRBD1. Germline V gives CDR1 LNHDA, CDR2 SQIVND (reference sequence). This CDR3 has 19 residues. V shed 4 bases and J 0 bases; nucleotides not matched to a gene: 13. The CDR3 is CASSRGTGQFSSSGNTIYF. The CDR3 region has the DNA TGTGCCAGTAGTAGGGGGACAGGGCAATTCTCCAGCTCTGGAAACACCATATATTTT.

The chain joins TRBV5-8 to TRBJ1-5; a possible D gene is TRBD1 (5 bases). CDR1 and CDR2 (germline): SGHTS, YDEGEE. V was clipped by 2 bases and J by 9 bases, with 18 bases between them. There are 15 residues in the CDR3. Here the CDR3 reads CASSLYTRGPRPQHF. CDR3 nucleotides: TGTGCCAGCAGCTTATATACGCGGGGCCCACGGCCCCAGCATTTT.

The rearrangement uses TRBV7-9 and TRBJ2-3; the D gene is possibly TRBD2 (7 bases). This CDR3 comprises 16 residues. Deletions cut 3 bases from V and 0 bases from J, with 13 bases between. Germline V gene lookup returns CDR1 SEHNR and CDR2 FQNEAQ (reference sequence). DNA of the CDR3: TGTGCCAGCAGCTTGGGGGGGACATTTAGCACAGATACGCAGTATTTT. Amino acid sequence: CASSLGGTFSTDTQYF.

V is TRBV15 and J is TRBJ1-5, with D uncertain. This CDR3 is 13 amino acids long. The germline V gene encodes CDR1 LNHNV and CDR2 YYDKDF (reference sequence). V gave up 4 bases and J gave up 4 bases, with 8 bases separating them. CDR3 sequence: CATSMRLNQPQHF. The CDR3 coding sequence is TGTGCCACCAGCATGCGACTTAATCAGCCCCAGCATTTT.

The CDR3 region has the DNA TGTGCCAGCAGTCCCGGACAGGGACGGGCCTACGAGCAGTACTTC. Translating gives CASSPGQGRAYEQYF. The chain has TRBV7-2 and TRBJ2-7, with 8 bases aligning to TRBD1. Trimming cost V 6 bases and J 2 bases; bases outside gene matches: 9. This CDR3 region has 15 residues. In germline, CDR1 is SGHTA, CDR2 FQGNSA.

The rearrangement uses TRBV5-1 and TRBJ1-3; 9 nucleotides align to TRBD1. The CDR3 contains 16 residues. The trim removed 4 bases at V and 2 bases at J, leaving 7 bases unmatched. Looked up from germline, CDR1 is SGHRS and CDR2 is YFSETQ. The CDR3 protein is CASSPRTGGTGNTIYF. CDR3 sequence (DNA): TGCGCCAGCAGCCCGAGAACAGGGGGCACTGGAAACACCATATATTTT.

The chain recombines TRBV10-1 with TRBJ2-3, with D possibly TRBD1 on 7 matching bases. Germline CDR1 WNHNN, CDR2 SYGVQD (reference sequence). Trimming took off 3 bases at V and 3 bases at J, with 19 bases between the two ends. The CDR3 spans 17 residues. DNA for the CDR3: TGCGCCAGCAGTGACCTCCAACAGGGGAGGCGGACAGATACGCAGTATTTT. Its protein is CASSDLQQGRRTDTQYF.

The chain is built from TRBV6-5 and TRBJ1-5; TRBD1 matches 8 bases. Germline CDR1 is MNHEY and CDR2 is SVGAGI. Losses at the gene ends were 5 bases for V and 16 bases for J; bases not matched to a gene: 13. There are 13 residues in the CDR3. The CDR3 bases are TGTGCCAGCAGTCCCACCCTCCAGGGGGCAGGTCATTTT. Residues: CASSPTLQGAGHF.

CDR3 residues: CATSRDLPYEQYF. In DNA form, the CDR3 reads TGTGCCACCAGCAGAGATCTCCCCTACGAGCAGTACTTC. The rearrangement uses TRBV15 and TRBJ2-7; D gene uncertain. V lost 0 bases and J 2 bases, leaving 5 bases between the germline ends. Germline V gene lookup returns CDR1 LNHNV and CDR2 YYDKDF (reference sequence). The CDR3 has 13 amino acids.

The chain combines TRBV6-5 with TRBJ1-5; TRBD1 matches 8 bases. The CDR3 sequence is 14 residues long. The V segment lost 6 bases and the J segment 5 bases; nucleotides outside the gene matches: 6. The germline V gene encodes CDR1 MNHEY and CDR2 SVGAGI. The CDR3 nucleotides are TGTGCCAGCAGCAGAGACAGGGGAGATCAGCCCCAGCATTTT. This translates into CASSRDRGDQPQHF.

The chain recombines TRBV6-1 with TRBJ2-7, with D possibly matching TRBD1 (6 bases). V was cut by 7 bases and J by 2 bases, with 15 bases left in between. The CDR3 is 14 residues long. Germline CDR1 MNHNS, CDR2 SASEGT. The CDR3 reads CASKLIQGTYEQYF. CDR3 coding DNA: TGTGCCAGCAAACTCATACAGGGAACCTACGAGCAGTACTTC.

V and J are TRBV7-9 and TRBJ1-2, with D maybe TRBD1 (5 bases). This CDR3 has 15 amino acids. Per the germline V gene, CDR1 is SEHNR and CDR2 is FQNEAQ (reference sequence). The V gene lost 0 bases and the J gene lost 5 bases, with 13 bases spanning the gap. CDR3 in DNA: TGTGCCAGCAGCTTAGCGGCAGGGTCTGGGTATGGCTACACCTTC. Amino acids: CASSLAAGSGYGYTF.

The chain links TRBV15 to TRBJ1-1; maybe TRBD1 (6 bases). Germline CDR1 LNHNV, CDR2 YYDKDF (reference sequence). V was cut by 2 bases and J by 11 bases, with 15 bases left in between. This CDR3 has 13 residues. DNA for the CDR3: TGTGCCACCAGCAGACAGACAGGAACCGTCGCTTTCTTT. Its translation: CATSRQTGTVAFF.

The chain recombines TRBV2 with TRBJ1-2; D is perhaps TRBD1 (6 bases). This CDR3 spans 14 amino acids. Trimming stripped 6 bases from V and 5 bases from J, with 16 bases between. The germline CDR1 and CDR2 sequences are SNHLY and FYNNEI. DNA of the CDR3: TGTGCCAGCAGAGGGGACAACAACGTTTATGGCTACACCTTC. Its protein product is CASRGDNNVYGYTF.

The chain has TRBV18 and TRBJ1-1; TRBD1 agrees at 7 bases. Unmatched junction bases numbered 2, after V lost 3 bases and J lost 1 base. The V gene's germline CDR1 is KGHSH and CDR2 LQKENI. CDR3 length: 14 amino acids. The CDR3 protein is CASSPGQQNTEAFF. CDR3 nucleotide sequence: TGTGCCAGCTCACCGGGACAGCAGAACACTGAAGCTTTCTTT.

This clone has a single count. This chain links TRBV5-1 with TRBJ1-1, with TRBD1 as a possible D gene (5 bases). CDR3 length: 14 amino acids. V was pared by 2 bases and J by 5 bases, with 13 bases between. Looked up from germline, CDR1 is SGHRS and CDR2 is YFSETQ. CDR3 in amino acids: CASSFRQGGTEAFF. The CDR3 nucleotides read TGCGCCAGCAGCTTTCGCCAGGGTGGTACTGAAGCTTTCTTT.

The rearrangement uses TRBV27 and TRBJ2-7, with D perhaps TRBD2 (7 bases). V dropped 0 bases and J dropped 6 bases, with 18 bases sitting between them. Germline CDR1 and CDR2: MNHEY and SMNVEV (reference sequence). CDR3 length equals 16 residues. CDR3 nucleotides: TGTGCCAGCAGTTTATCCCGGGGGGCCGCCTGGGGCGAGCAGTACGTC. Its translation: CASSLSRGAAWGEQYV.

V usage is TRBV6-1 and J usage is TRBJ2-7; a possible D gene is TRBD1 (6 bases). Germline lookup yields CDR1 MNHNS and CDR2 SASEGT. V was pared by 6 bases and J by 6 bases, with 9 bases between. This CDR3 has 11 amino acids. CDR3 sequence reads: CASSPGVEQYV. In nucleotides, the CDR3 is TGTGCCAGCAGCCCAGGGGTCGAGCAGTACGTC.

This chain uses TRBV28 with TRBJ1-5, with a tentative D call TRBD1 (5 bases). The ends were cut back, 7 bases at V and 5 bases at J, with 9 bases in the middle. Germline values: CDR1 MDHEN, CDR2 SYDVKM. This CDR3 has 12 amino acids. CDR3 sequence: CASKPRDQPQHF. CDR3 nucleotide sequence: TGTGCCAGCAAGCCCAGGGATCAGCCCCAGCATTTT.

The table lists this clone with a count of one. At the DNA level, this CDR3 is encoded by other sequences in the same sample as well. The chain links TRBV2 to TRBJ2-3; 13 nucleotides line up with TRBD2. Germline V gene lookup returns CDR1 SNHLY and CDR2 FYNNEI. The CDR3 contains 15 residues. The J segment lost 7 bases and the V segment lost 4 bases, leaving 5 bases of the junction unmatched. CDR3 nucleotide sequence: TGTGCCAGCAGTGGGACTAGCGGGGGATCGAATACGCAGTATTTT. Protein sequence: CASSGTSGGSNTQYF.

The CDR3 is CASSQGGGARTEAFF. The CDR3 region has the DNA TGCGCCAGCAGCCAAGGGGGGGGCGCTCGGACTGAAGCTTTCTTT. V usage is TRBV4-3 and J usage is TRBJ1-1; perhaps TRBD1 as D (6 bases). This CDR3 is built from 15 residues. V shed 1 base and J shed 5 bases, with 14 bases lying between them. Germline CDR1 LGHNA, CDR2 YSLEER.

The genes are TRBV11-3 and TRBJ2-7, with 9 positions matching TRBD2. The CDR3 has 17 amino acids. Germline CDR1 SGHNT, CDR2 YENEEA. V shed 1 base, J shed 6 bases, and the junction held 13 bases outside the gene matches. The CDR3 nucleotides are TGTGCCAGCAGCTTAGTAACCGGGCGTGGCGGGAGGGTCGAGCAGTACTTC. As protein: CASSLVTGRGGRVEQYF.

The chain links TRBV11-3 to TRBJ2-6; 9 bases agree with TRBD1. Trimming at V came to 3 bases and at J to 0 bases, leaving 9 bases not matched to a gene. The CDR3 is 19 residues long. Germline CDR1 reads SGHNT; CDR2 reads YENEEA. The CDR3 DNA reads TGTGCCAGCAGCTTCCTCCGGACAGGGGCCAACTCTGGGGCCAACGTCCTGACTTTC. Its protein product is CASSFLRTGANSGANVLTF.

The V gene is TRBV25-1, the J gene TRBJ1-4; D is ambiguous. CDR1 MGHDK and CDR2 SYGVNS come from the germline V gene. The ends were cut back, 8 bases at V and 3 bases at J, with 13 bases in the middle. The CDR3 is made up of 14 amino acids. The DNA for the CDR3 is TGTGCCAGCGGAGGTTCAGGTCCTAATGAAAAACTGTTTTTT. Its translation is CASGGSGPNEKLFF. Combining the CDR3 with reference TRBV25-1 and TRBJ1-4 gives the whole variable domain EADIYQTPRYLVIGTGKKITLECSQTMGHDKMYWYQQDPGMELHLIHYSYGVNSTEKGDLSSESTVSRIRTEHFPLTLESARPSHTSQYLCASGGSGPNEKLFFGSGTQLSVL.

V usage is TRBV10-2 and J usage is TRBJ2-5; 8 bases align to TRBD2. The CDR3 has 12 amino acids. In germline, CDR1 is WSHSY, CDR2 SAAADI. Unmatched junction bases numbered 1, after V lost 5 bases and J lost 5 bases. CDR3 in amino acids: CASSTGGETQYF. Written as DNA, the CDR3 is TGCGCCAGCAGTACGGGAGGGGAGACCCAGTACTTC.

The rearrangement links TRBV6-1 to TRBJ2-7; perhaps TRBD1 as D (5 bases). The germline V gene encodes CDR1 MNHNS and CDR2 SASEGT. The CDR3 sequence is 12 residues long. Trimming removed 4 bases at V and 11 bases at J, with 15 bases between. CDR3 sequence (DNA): TGTGCCAGCAGTGGAAATCAGGGAATGGAGTACGTC. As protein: CASSGNQGMEYV.

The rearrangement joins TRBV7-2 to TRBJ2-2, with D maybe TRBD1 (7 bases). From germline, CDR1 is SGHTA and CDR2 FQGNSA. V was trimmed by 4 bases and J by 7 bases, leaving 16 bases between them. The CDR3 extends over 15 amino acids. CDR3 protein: CASSSRQGGGGELFF. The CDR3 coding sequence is TGTGCCAGCAGCTCGCGACAGGGAGGCGGCGGGGAGCTGTTTTTT.